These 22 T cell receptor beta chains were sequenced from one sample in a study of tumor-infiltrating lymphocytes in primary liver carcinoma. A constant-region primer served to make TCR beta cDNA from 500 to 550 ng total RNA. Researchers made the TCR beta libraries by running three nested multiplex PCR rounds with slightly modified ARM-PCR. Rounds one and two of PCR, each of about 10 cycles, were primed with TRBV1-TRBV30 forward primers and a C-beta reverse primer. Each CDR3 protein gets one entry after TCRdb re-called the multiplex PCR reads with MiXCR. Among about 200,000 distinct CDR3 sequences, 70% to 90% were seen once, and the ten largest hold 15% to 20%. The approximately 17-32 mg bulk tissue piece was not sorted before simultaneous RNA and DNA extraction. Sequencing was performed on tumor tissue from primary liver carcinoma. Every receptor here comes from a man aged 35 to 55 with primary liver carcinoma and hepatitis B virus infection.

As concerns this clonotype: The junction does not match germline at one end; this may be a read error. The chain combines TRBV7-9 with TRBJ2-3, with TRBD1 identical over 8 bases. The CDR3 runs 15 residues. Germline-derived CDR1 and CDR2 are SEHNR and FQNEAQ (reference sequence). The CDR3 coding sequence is TGTGCCGGCAGTTCGGACAGGGATGGGGCAGATACGCAGTATTTT. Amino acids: CAGSSDRDGADTQYF.

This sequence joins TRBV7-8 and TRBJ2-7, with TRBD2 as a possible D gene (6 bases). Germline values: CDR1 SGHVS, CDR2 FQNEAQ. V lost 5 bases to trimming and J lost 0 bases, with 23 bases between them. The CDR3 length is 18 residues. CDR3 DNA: TGTGCCAGCAGCCCTCGGACTATCGGAAGTATGAGCTCCTACGAGCAGTACTTC. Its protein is CASSPRTIGSMSSYEQYF.

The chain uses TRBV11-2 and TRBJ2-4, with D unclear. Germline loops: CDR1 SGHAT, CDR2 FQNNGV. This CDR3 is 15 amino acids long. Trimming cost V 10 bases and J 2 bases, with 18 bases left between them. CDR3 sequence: CAITTSAVTKNIQYF. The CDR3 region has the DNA TGTGCCATCACCACTTCGGCAGTAACCAAAAACATTCAGTACTTC.

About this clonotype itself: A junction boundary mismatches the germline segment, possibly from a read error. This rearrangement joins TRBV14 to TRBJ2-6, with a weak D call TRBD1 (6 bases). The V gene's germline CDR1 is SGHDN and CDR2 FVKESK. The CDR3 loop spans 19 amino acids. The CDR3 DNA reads TGTGCCGGCAGCCCACGATGGACAGTGCTCCTCTCTGGGGACAACGTCCTGACTTTC. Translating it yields CAGSPRWTVLLSGDNVLTF.

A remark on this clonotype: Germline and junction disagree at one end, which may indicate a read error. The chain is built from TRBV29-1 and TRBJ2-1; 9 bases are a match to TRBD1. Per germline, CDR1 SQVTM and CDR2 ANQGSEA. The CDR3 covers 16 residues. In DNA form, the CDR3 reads TGCAGCGACCTCCCGGGACAGGGAAGCTCCTACACTGAGCAGTTCTTT. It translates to CSDLPGQGSSYTEQFF.

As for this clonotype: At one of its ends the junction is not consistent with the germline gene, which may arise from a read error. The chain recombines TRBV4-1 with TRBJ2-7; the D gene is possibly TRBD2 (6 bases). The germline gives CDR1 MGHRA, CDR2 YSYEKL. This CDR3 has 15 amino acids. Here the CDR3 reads CTSSQWPSVYDEQYF. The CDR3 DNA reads TGCACCAGCAGCCAATGGCCTAGCGTGTACGACGAGCAGTACTTC.

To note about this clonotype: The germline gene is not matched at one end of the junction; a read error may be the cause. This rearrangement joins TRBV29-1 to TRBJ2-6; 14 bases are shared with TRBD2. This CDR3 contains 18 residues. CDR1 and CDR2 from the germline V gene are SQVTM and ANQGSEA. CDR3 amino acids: CRVGGTSGSLSEANVLTF. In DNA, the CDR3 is TGCAGAGTTGGAGGGACTAGCGGGAGCCTCTCTGAGGCCAACGTCCTGACTTTC.

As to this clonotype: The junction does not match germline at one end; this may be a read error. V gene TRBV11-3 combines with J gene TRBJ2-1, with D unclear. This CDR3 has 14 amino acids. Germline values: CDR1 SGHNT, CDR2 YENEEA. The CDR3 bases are TGTGCCAGCAACTTAGGCGTCCCGAACAATGATCAGTTCTTC. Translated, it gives CASNLGVPNNDQFF. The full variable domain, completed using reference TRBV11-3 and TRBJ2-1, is EAGVVQSPRYKIIEKKQPVAFWCNPISGHNTLYWYLQNLGQGPELLIRYENEEAVDDSQLPKDRFSAERLKGVDSTLKIQPAELGDSAVYLCASNLGVPNNDQFFGPGTRLTVL.

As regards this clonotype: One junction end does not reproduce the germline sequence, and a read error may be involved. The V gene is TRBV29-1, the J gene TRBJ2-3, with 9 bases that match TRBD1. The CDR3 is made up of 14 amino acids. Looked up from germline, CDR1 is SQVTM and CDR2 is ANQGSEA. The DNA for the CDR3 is TGCAGCGTTTCCTGGACAGGGGAGTCAGATACGCGGTATTTT. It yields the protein CSVSWTGESDTRYF.

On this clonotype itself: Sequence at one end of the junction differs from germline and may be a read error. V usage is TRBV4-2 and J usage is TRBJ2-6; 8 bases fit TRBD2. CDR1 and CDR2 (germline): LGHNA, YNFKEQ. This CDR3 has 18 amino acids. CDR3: CASSQARSGRAGANDLTF. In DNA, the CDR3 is TGTGCCAGCAGCCAAGCCAGAAGCGGGAGAGCTGGGGCCAACGACCTGACTTTC.

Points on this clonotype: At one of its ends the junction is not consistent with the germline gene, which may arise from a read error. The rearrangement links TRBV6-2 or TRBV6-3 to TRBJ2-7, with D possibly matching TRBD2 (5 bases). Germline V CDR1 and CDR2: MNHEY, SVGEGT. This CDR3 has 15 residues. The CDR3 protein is CANSTPTSRGYEQYF. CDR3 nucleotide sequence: TGTGCCAACAGCACTCCGACAAGCAGAGGGTACGAGCAATACTTC.

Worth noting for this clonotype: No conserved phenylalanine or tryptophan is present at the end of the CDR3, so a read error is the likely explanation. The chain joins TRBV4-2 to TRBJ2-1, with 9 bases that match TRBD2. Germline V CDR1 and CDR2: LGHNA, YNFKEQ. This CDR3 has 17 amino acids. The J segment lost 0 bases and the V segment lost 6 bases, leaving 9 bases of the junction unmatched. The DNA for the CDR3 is TGTGCCAGCAGTCAGGAGGTAGCGGGGGCCTCCTACAATGAGCAGTTCTAC. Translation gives CASSQEVAGASYNEQFY.

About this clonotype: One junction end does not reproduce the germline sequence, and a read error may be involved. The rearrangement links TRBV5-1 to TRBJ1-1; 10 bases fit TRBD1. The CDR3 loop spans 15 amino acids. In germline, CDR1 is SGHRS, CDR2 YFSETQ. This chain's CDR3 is CGSSIGQGVYTEAFF. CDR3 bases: TGCGGCAGCAGCATCGGACAGGGGGTCTACACTGAAGCTTTCTTT.

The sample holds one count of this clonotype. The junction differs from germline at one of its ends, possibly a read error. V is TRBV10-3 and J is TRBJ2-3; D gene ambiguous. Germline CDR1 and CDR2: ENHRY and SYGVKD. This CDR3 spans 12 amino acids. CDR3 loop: CAISDVLVTQCF. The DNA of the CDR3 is TGTGCCATCTCCGACGTCCTAGTTACGCAGTGTTTT.

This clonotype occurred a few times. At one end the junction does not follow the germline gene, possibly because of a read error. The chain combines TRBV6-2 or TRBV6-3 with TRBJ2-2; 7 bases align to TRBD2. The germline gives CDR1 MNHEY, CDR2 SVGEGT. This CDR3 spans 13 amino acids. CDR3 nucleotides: TGTGCTAGCAGCTGGACTAGAACCCGGGAGCTGTTTTTT. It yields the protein CASSWTRTRELFF.

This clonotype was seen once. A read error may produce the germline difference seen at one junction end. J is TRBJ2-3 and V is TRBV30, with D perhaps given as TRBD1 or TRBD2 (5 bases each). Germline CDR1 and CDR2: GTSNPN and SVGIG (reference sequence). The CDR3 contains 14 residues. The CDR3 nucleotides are TGTGTCTGGAGCCGAGTAGCGTTCACAGGTACGCAGTATTTT. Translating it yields CVWSRVAFTGTQYF.

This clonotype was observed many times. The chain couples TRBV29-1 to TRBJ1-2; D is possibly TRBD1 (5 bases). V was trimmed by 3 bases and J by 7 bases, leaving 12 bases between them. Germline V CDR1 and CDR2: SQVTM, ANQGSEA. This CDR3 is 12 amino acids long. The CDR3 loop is CSVDSGPFGYTF. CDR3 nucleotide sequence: TGCAGCGTTGATTCAGGGCCGTTTGGCTACACCTTC.

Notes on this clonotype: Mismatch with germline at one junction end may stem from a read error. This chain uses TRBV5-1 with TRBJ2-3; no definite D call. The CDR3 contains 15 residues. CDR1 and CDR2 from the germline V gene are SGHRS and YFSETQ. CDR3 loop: CAISLASANTDTQYF. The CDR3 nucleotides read TGCGCCATCAGCTTGGCCAGCGCCAACACAGATACGCAGTATTTT. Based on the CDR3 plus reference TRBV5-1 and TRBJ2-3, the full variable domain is KAGVTQTPRYLIKTRGQQVTLSCSPISGHRSVSWYQQTPGQGLQFLFEYFSETQRNKGNFPGRFSGRQFSNSRSEMNVSTLELGDSALYLCAISLASANTDTQYFGPGTRLTVL.

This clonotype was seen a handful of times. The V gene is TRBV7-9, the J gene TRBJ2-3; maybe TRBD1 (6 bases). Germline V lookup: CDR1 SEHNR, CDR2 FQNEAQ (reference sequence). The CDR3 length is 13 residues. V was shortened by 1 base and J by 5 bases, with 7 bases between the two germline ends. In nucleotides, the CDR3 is TGTGCCAGCAGCTTAGTAGGGGGAGATACGCAGTATTTT. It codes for CASSLVGGDTQYF.

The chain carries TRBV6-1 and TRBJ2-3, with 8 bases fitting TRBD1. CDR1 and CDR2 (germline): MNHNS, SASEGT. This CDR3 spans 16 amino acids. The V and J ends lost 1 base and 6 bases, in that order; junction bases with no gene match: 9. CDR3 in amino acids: CASSEVRTGLIDTQYF. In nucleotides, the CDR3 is TGTGCCAGCAGTGAAGTGCGGACAGGGTTAATTGATACGCAGTATTTT.

CDR3 sequence: CASRLGGTARYEQYF. For the CDR3, the DNA is TGTGCCAGCAGATTAGGCGGGACCGCTCGCTACGAGCAGTACTTC. The chain is built from TRBV5-5 and TRBJ2-7; tentative D call: TRBD2 (6 bases). V lost 5 bases to trimming and J lost 3 bases, with 18 bases between them. The V gene's germline CDR1 is SGHKS and CDR2 YYEKEE (reference sequence). CDR3 length equals 15 residues. The whole variable domain, filled in from reference TRBV5-5 and TRBJ2-7, reads DAGVTQSPTHLIKTRGQQVTLRCSPISGHKSVSWYQQVLGQGPQFIFQYYEKEERGRGNFPDRFSARQFPNYSSELNVNALLLGDSALYLCASRLGGTARYEQYFGPGTRLTVT.

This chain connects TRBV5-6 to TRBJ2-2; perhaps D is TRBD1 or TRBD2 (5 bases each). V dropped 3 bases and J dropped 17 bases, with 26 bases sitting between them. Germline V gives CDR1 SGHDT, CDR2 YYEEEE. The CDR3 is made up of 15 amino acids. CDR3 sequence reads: CASSWGRTNTGEIFF. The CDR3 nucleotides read TGTGCCAGCAGCTGGGGACGGACGAACACCGGGGAGATATTTTTT.